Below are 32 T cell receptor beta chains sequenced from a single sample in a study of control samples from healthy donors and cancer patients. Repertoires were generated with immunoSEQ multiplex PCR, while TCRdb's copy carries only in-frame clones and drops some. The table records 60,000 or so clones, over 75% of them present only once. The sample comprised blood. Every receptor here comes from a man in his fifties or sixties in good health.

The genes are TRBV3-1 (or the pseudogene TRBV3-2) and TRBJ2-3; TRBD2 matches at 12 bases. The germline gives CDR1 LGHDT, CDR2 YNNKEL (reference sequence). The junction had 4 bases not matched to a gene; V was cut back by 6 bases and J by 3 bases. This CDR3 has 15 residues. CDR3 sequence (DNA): TGTGCCAGCAGGACTCTAGCGGGAGGGACAGATACGCAGTATTTT. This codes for CASRTLAGGTDTQYF.

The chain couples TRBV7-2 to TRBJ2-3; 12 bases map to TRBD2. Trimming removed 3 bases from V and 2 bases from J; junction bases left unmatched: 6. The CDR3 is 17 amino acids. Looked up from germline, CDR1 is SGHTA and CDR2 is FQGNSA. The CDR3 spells CASSFTGTSGYTDTQYF. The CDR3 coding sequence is TGTGCCAGCAGCTTCACCGGGACTAGCGGGTACACAGATACGCAGTATTTT. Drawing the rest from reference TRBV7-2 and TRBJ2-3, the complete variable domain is GAGVSQSPSNKVTEKGKDVELRCDPISGHTALYWYRQSLGQGLEFLIYFQGNSAPDKSGLPSDRFSAERTGGSVSTLTIQRTQQEDSAVYLCASSFTGTSGYTDTQYFGPGTRLTVL.

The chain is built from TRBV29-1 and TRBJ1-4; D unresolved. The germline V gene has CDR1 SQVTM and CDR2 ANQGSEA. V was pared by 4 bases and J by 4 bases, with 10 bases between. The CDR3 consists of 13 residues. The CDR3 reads CSVVVQLNEKLFF. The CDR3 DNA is TGCAGCGTTGTGGTGCAGCTTAATGAAAAACTGTTTTTT. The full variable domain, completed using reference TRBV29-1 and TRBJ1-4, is SAVISQKPSRDICQRGTSLTIQCQVDSQVTMMFWYRQQPGQSLTLIATANQGSEATYESGFVIDKFPISRPNLTFSTLTVSNMSPEDSSIYLCSVVVQLNEKLFFGSGTQLSVL.

This CDR3 is CASSIAGQGWNTGELFF. The CDR3, as DNA: TGTGCCAGTAGTATTGCTGGACAGGGCTGGAACACCGGGGAGCTGTTTTTT. The chain links TRBV19 to TRBJ2-2; TRBD1 matches 8 bases. This CDR3 has 17 residues. V lost 3 bases and J lost 1; bases outside the gene matches: 7. Germline V gives CDR1 LNHDA, CDR2 SQIVND (reference sequence).

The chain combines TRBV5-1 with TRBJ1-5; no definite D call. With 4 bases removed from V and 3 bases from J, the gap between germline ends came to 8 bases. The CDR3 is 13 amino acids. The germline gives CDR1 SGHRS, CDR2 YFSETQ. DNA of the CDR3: TGCGCCAGCAGCGCCGGTTCCAATCAGCCCCAGCATTTT. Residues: CASSAGSNQPQHF.

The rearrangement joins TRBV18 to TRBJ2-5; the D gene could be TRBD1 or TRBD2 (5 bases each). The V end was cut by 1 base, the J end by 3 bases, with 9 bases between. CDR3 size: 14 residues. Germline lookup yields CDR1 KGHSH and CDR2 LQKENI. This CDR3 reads CASSPLRGEETQYF. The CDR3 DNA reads TGTGCCAGCTCACCACTTAGAGGGGAAGAGACCCAGTACTTC.

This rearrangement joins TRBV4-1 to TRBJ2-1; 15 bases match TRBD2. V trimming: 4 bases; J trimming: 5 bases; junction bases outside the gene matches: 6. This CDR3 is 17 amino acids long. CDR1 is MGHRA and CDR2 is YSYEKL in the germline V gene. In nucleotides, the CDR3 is TGCGCCAGCAGCCTGGGACTAGCGGGAGGTGTAAACAATGAGCAGTTCTTC. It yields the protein CASSLGLAGGVNNEQFF.

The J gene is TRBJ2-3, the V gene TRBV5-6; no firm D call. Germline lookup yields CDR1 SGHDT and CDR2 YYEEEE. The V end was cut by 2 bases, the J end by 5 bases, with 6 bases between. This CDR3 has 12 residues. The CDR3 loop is CASSLGQDTQYF. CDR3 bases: TGTGCCAGCAGCTTAGGGCAAGATACGCAGTATTTT.

The chain's CDR3 is CASMTGGGYNEQFF. In DNA form, the CDR3 reads TGTGCCAGCATGACGGGAGGGGGCTACAATGAGCAGTTCTTC. The chain uses TRBV2 and TRBJ2-1; 8 bases match TRBD2. Trimming removed 7 bases from V and 3 bases from J; junction bases left unmatched: 5. The CDR3 runs to 14 residues. From germline, CDR1 is SNHLY and CDR2 FYNNEI.

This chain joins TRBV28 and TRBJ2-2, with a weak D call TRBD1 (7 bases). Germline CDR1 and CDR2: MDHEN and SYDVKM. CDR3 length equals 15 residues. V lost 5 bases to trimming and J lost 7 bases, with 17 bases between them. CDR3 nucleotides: TGTGCCAGCAGTACTCACCGACAGGGACTCGGGGAGCTGTTTTTT. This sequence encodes CASSTHRQGLGELFF.

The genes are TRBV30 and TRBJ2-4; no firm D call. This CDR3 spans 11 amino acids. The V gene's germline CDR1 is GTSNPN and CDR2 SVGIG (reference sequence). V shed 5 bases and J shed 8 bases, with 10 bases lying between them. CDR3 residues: CAWDAVDIQYF. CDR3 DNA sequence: TGTGCCTGGGACGCGGTTGACATTCAGTACTTC.

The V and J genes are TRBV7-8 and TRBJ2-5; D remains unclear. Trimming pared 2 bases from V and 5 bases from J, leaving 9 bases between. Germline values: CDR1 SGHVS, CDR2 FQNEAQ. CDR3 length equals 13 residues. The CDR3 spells CASSLYLVETQYF. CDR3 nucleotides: TGTGCCAGCAGCTTATATTTGGTGGAGACCCAGTACTTC. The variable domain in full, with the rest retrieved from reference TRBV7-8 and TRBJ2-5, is GAGVSQSPRYKVAKRGQDVALRCDPISGHVSLFWYQQALGQGPEFLTYFQNEAQLDKSGLPSDRFFAERPEGSVSTLKIQRTQQEDSAVYLCASSLYLVETQYFGPGTRLLVL.

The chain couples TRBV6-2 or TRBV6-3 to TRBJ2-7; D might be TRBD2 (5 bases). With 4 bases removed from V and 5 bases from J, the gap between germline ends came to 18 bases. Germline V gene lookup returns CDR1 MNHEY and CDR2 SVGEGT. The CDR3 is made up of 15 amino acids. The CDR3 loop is CASSSSQRQTHEQYF. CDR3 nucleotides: TGTGCCAGCAGTTCCTCCCAGCGGCAGACCCACGAGCAGTACTTC.

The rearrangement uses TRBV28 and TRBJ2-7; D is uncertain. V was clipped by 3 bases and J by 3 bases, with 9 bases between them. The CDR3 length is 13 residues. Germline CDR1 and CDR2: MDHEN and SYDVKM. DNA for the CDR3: TGTGCCAGCAGTTTGGGCACTTACTACGAGCAGTACTTC. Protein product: CASSLGTYYEQYF. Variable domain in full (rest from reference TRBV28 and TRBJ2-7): DVKVTQSSRYLVKRTGEKVFLECVQDMDHENMFWYRQDPGLGLRLIYFSYDVKMKEKGDIPEGYSVSREKKERFSLILESASTNQTSMYLCASSLGTYYEQYFGPGTRLTVT.

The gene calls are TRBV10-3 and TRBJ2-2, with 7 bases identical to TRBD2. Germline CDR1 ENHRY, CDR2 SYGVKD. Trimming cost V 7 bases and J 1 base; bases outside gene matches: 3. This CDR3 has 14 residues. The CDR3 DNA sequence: TGTGCCATCACGTCTAGCGGGAACACCGGGGAGCTGTTTTTT. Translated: CAITSSGNTGELFF.

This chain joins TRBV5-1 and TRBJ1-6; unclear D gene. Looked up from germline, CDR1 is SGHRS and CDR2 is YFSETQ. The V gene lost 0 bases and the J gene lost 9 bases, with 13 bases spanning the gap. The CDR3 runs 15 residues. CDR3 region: CASSLEFQKGSPLHF. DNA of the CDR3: TGCGCCAGCAGCTTGGAATTCCAAAAGGGTTCACCCCTCCACTTT.

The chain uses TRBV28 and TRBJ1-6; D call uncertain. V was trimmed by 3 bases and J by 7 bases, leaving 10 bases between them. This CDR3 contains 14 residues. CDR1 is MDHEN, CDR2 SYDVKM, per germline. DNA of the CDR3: TGTGCCAGCAGTTTCTATCAGACAAATTCACCCCTCCACTTT. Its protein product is CASSFYQTNSPLHF. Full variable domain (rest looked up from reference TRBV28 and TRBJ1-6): DVKVTQSSRYLVKRTGEKVFLECVQDMDHENMFWYRQDPGLGLRLIYFSYDVKMKEKGDIPEGYSVSREKKERFSLILESASTNQTSMYLCASSFYQTNSPLHFGNGTRLTVT.

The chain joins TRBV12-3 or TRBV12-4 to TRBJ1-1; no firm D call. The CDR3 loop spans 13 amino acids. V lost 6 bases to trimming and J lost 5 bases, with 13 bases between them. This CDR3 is CASSPGGRTEAFF. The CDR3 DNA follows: TGTGCCAGCAGCCCGGGAGGGCGAACTGAAGCTTTCTTT.

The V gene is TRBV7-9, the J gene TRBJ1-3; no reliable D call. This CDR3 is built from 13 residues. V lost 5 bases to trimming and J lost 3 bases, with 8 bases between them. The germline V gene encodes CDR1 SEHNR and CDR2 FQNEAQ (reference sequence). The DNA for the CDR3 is TGTGCCAGCAGCCCACGGGTTGGAAACACCATATATTTT. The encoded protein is CASSPRVGNTIYF.

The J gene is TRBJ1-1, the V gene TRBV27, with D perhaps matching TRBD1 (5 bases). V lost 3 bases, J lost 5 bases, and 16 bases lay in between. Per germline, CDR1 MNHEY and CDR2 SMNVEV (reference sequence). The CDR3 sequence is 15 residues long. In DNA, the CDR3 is TGTGCCAGCAGTTTCGCCCCTATCGGGGCAACTGAAGCTTTCTTT. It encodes CASSFAPIGATEAFF.

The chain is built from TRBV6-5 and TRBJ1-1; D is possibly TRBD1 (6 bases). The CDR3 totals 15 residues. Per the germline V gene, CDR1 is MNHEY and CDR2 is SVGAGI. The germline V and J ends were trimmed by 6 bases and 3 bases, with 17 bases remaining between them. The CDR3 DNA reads TGTGCCAGCAGCCGCTCGACCAGGGGTGACACTGAAGCTTTCTTT. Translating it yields CASSRSTRGDTEAFF.

CDR3 coding DNA: TGTGCCAGCAGCCTCATGACAGTGAACACTGAAGCTTTCTTT. Amino acid sequence: CASSLMTVNTEAFF. V is TRBV11-2 and J is TRBJ1-1, with TRBD1 as a possible D gene (5 bases). Germline lookup yields CDR1 SGHAT and CDR2 FQNNGV. V lost 5 bases, J lost 0 bases, and 10 bases lay in between. There are 14 residues in the CDR3.

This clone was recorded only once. As DNA, the CDR3 is TGTGCCTGGAGTCCGGGCTCAGACGGCTACACCTTC. The encoded protein is CAWSPGSDGYTF. V gene TRBV30 combines with J gene TRBJ1-2; D remains ambiguous. The germline CDR1 and CDR2 sequences are GTSNPN and SVGIG (reference sequence). Trimming pared 2 bases from V and 8 bases from J, leaving 12 bases between. The CDR3 spans 12 residues.

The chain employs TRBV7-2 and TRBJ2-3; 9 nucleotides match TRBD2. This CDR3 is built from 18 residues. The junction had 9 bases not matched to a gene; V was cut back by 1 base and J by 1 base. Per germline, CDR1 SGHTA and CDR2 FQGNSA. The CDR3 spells CASSLVAIAGVGTDTQYF. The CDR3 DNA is TGTGCCAGCAGCTTAGTGGCTATAGCGGGAGTAGGCACAGATACGCAGTATTTT.

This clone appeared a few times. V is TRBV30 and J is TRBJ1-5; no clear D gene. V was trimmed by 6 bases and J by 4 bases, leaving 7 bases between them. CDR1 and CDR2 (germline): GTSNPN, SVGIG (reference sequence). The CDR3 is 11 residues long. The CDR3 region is CACCQNQPQHF. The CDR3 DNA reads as TGTGCCTGTTGTCAGAATCAGCCCCAGCATTTT.

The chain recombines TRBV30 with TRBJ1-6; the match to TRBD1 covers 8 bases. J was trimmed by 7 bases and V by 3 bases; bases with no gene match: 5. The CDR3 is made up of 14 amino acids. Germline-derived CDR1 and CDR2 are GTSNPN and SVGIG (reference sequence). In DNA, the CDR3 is TGTGCCTGGAGACTTGGACAGGGAAATTCACCCCTCCACTTT. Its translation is CAWRLGQGNSPLHF.

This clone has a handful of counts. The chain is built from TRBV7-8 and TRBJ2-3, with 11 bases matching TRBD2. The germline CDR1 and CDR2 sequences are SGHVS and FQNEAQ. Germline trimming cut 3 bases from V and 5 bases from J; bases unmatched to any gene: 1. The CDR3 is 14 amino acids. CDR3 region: CASSFLAGGDTQYF. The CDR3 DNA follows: TGTGCCAGCAGCTTCCTAGCGGGAGGAGATACGCAGTATTTT.

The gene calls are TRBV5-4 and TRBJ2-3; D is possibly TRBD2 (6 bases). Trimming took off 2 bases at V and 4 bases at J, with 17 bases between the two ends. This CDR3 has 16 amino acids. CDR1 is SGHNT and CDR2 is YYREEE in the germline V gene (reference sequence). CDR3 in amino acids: CASSFRGGWAPDTQYF. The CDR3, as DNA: TGTGCCAGCAGCTTTCGGGGAGGCTGGGCCCCAGATACGCAGTATTTT.

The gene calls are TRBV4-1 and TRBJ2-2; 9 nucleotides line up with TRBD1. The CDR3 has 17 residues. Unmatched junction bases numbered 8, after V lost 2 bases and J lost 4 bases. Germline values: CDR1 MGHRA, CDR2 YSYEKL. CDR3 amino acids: CASSQLPETGGTGELFF. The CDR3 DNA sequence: TGCGCCAGCAGCCAACTTCCCGAGACAGGGGGCACCGGGGAGCTGTTTTTT.

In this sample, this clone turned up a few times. The CDR3 sequence: CASSPAGSSYEQYF. The CDR3 region has the DNA TGTGCCAGCAGTCCCGCGGGGAGCTCCTACGAGCAGTACTTC. This chain connects TRBV5-6 to TRBJ2-7; tentatively, D is TRBD2 (6 bases). From germline, CDR1 is SGHDT and CDR2 YYEEEE. Trimming removed 5 bases at V and 0 bases at J, with 12 bases between. CDR3 length: 14 residues. The full variable domain, completed using reference TRBV5-6 and TRBJ2-7, is DAGVTQSPTHLIKTRGQQVTLRCSPKSGHDTVSWYQQALGQGPQFIFQYYEEEERQRGNFPDRFSGHQFPNYSSELNVNALLLGDSALYLCASSPAGSSYEQYFGPGTRLTVT.

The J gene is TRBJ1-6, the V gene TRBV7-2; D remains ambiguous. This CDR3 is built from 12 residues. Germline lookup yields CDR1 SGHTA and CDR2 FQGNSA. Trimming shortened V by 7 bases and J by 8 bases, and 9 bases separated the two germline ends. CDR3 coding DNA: TGTGCCAGCAACAAACTAGATTCACCCCTCCACTTT. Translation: CASNKLDSPLHF. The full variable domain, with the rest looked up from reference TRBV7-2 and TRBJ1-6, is GAGVSQSPSNKVTEKGKDVELRCDPISGHTALYWYRQSLGQGLEFLIYFQGNSAPDKSGLPSDRFSAERTGGSVSTLTIQRTQQEDSAVYLCASNKLDSPLHFGNGTRLTVT.

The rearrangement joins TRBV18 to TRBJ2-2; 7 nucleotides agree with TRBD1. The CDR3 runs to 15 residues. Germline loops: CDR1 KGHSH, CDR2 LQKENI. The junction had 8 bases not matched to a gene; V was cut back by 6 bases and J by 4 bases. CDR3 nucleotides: TGTGCCAGCTCCCACGGACAGGAAGCCACCGGGGAGCTGTTTTTT. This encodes CASSHGQEATGELFF.